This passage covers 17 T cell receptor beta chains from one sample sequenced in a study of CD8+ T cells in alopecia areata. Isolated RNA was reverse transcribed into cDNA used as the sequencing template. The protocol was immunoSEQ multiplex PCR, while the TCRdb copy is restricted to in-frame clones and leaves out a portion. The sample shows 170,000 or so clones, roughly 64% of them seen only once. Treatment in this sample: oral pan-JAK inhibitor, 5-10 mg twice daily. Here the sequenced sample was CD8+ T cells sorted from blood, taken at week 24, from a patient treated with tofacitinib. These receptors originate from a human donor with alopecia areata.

The CDR3 sequence is CASSSTTRSSYEQYF. Here the CDR3 DNA reads TGTGCCAGCAGCTCGACGACGAGGAGCTCCTACGAGCAGTACTTC. V is TRBV13 and J is TRBJ2-7, with D hard to call. V shed 4 bases and J shed 0 bases, with 13 bases lying between them. This CDR3 is 15 amino acids long. Germline CDR1 PRHDT, CDR2 FYEKMQ (reference sequence).

CDR3 in DNA: TGCGCCAGCAGGGCCTGGCGGGGGTCCTACAATGAGCAGTTCTTC. It yields the protein CASRAWRGSYNEQFF. The genes are TRBV5-1 and TRBJ2-1; 7 nucleotides line up with TRBD2. The V and J ends lost 5 bases and 1 base, in that order; junction bases with no gene match: 6. Germline V gives CDR1 SGHRS, CDR2 YFSETQ. The CDR3 is 15 residues long.

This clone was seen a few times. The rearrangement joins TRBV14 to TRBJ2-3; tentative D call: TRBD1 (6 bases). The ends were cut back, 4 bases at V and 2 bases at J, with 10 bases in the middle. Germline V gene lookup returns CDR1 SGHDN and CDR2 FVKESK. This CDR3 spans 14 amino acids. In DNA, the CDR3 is TGTGCCAGCAGCCGGGGGCGTCACACAGATACGCAGTATTTT. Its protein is CASSRGRHTDTQYF.

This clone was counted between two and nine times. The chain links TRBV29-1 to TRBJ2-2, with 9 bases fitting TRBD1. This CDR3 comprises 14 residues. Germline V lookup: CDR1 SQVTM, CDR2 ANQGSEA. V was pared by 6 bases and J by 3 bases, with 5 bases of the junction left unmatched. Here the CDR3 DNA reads TGCAGCGTGCCCGGGACAGGGCACACCGGGGAGCTGTTTTTT. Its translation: CSVPGTGHTGELFF.

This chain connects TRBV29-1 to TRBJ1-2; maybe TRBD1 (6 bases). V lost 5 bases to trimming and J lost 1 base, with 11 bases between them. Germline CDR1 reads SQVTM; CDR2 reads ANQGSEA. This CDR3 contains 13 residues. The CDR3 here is CSVLWTVNYGYTF. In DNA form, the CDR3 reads TGCAGCGTTTTATGGACAGTTAACTATGGCTACACCTTC.

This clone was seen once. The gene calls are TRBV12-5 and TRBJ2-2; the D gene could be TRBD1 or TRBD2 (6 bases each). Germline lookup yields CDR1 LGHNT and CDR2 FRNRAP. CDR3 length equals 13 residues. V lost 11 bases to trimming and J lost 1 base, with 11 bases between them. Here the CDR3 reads CAGGTQNTGELFF. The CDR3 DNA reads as TGTGCTGGCGGGACACAGAACACCGGGGAGCTGTTTTTT. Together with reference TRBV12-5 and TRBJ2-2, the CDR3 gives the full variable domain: DARVTQTPRHKVTEMGQEVTMRCQPILGHNTVFWYRQTMMQGLELLAYFRNRAPLDDSGMPKDRFSAEMPDATLATLKIQPSEPRDSAVYFCAGGTQNTGELFFGEGSRLTVL.

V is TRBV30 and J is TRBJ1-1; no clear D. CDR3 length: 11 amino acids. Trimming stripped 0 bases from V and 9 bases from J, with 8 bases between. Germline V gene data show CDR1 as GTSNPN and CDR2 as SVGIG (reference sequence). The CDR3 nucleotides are TGTGCCTGGAGTGTCGCAGAAAAAGCTTTCTTT. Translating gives CAWSVAEKAFF.

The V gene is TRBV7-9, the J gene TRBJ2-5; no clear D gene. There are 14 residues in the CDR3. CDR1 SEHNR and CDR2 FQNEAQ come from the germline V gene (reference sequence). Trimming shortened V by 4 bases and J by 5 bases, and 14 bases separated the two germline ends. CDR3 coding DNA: TGTGCCAGCAGCTCTTCCGGGCCCGGGGAGACCCAGTACTTC. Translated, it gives CASSSSGPGETQYF.

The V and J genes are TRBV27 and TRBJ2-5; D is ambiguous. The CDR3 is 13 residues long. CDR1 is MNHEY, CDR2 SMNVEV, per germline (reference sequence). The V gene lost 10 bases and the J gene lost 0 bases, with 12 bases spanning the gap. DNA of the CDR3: TGTGCCACGCACCGGTTTGACCAAGAGACCCAGTACTTC. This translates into CATHRFDQETQYF.

As DNA, the CDR3 is TGCGCCAGCAGCCGCCTCACGGAGGGGCGGGATGAAAAACTGTTTTTT. Translating it yields CASSRLTEGRDEKLFF. The chain uses TRBV4-1 and TRBJ1-4, with D possibly TRBD1 on 5 matching bases. The CDR3 contains 16 residues. Trimming took off 4 bases at V and 6 bases at J, with 18 bases between the two ends. Germline CDR1 MGHRA, CDR2 YSYEKL.

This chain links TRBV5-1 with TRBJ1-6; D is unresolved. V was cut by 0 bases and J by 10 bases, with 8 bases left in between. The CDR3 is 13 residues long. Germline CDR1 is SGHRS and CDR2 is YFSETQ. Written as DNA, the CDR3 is TGCGCCAGCAGCTTGGTCTGGAGGTCACCCCTCCACTTT. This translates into CASSLVWRSPLHF.

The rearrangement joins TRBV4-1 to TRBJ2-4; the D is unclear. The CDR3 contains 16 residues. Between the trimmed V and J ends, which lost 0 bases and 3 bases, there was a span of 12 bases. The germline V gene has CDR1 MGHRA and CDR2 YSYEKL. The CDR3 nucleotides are TGCGCCAGCAGCCAAGATTGGGGTTTGGGCAAAAACATTCAGTACTTC. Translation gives CASSQDWGLGKNIQYF.

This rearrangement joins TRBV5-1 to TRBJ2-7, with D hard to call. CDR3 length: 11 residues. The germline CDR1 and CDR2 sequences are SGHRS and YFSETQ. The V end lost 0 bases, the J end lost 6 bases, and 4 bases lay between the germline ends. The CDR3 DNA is TGCGCCAGCAGCTTGGGTCGCGAGCAGTACTTC. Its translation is CASSLGREQYF.

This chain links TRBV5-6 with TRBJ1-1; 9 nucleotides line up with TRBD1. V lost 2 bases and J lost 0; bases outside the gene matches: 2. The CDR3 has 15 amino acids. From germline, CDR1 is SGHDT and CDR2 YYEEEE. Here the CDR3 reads CASSLGTGMNTEAFF. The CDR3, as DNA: TGTGCCAGCAGCTTAGGGACAGGGATGAACACTGAAGCTTTCTTT.

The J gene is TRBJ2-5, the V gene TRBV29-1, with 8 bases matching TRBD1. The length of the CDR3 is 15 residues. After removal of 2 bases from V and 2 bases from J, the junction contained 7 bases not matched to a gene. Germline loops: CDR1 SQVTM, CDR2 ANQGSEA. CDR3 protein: CSVEKYGDRQETQYF. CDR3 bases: TGCAGCGTTGAAAAGTACGGGGACAGGCAAGAGACCCAGTACTTC. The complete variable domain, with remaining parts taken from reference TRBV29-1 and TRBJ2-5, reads SAVISQKPSRDICQRGTSLTIQCQVDSQVTMMFWYRQQPGQSLTLIATANQGSEATYESGFVIDKFPISRPNLTFSTLTVSNMSPEDSSIYLCSVEKYGDRQETQYFGPGTRLLVL.

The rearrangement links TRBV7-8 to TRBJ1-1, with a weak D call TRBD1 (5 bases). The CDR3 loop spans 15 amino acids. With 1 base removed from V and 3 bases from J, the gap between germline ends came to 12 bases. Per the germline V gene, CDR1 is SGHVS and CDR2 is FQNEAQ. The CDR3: CASSLGGVGDTEAFF. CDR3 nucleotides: TGTGCCAGCAGCTTAGGGGGCGTGGGGGACACTGAAGCTTTCTTT.

CDR3 nucleotides: TGTGCCAGCTGGAACGGGATCATGAACACTGAAGCTTTCTTT. Residues: CASWNGIMNTEAFF. The chain recombines TRBV7-9 with TRBJ1-1; D remains ambiguous. Per germline, CDR1 SEHNR and CDR2 FQNEAQ (reference sequence). The V and J ends lost 8 bases and 0 bases respectively, with 13 bases between them. The CDR3 consists of 14 residues.